This is a list of T cell receptor beta chains from one sample in a study of identical twins. TCRdb re-analysed the 5' RACE reads in MiXCR, keeping a single row per CDR3 protein. The repertoire holds over 200,000 distinct CDR3 sequences, with roughly a tenth as singletons. The specimen was memory (CD45RO+) T cells sorted from blood. All receptors come from a woman under 30 in good health. CDR3s include the opening cysteine and the closing phenylalanine or tryptophan. D genes are given only for firm matches. For some rows the clone size is stated as once, few or many, or as a class when expanded; others skip it.

TRBJ2-1 NA NA TRBV6-4 CASSDKGDYNEQFF TGTGCCAGCAGTGACAAGGGAGACTACAATGAGCAGTTCTTC
TRBJ2-7 NA NA TRBV7-9 CASSGQPPYEQYF TGTGCCAGCAGCGGACAGCCTCCTTACGAGCAGTACTTC
TRBJ2-7 few NA TRBV20-1 CSARGRVSDGASRFIEQYF TGCAGTGCTAGAGGTAGGGTTTCCGACGGGGCTAGCAGATTCATCGAGCAGTACTTC
TRBJ1-2 few NA TRBV5-1 CASSRDSFYGYTF TGCGCCAGCAGTCGCGACAGCTTCTATGGCTACACCTTC
TRBJ1-1 few NA TRBV29-1 CSVVRNTEAFF TGCAGCGTAGTAAGGAACACTGAAGCTTTCTTT
TRBJ2-1 many TRBD2 TRBV20-1 CSATSGGVNEQFF TGCAGTGCGACTAGCGGGGGGGTCAATGAGCAGTTCTTC
TRBJ2-1 few TRBD2 TRBV4-3 CASSPEVGTRRFF TGCGCCAGCAGCCCAGAGGTGGGGACTAGGAGGTTCTTC
TRBJ2-1 few NA TRBV7-8 CASSLEGLGHNEQFF TGTGCCAGCAGCTTGGAGGGACTTGGCCACAATGAGCAGTTCTTC
TRBJ2-3 few TRBD2 TRBV2 CASTLAVTTDTQYF TGTGCCAGCACTCTAGCGGTAACCACAGATACGCAGTATTTT
TRBJ2-7 many TRBD1 TRBV7-8 CASSAYRGPSYEQYF TGTGCCAGCAGCGCCTACAGGGGGCCATCCTACGAGCAGTACTTC
TRBJ2-1 many NA TRBV7-2 CASSFRPGSSYNEQFF TGTGCCAGCAGCTTCCGTCCGGGGAGCTCCTACAATGAGCAGTTCTTC
TRBJ2-7 few NA TRBV18 CASSRARASSEQYF TGTGCCAGCTCACGGGCTAGAGCTTCCTCCGAGCAGTACTTC
TRBJ2-1 few NA TRBV5-1 CASSLVAGSSYNEQFF TGCGCCAGCAGCTTGGTCGCGGGGAGCTCCTACAATGAGCAGTTCTTC
TRBJ2-7 many NA TRBV18 CASSPGTSLEQYF TGTGCCAGCTCACCAGGGACCTCTTTGGAGCAGTACTTC
TRBJ2-1 NA NA TRBV27 CASSGTRGEQFF TGTGCCAGCAGCGGGACTCGCGGAGAGCAGTTCTTC
TRBJ1-4 NA NA TRBV20-1 CSARPSGFGEKLFF TGCAGTGCTAGACCCAGCGGGTTCGGAGAAAAACTGTTTTTT
TRBJ2-2 few NA TRBV12-5 CASGLLGELFF TGTGCTAGTGGTTTGTTGGGGGAGCTGTTTTTT
TRBJ2-5 few NA TRBV7-6 CASSLKVSGQETQYF TGTGCCAGCAGCTTAAAGGTTTCGGGGCAAGAGACCCAGTACTTC
TRBJ1-2 few TRBD1 TRBV3-1 CASSQGQWRGYTF TGTGCCAGCAGCCAGGGACAGTGGAGGGGCTACACCTTC
TRBJ2-2 few NA TRBV7-3 CASRKGRNTGELFF TGTGCCAGCAGGAAGGGCCGGAACACCGGGGAGCTGTTTTTT
TRBJ2-1 NA NA TRBV5-1 CASSLSTDYNEQFF TGCGCCAGCAGCTTATCGACAGATTACAATGAGCAGTTCTTC
TRBJ2-3 NA TRBD2 TRBV24-1 CATSSGGTDTQYF TGTGCCACCAGCTCCGGGGGGACAGATACGCAGTATTTT
TRBJ2-2 NA TRBD2 TRBV9 CASSFSSGTNTGELFF TGTGCCAGCAGCTTCTCTAGCGGAACGAACACCGGGGAGCTGTTTTTT
TRBJ2-3 NA NA TRBV5-1 CASSPKTDTQYF TGCGCCAGCAGCCCTAAGACAGATACGCAGTATTTT
TRBJ1-2 many NA TRBV12-3/TRBV12-4 CASSLDRASYGYTF TGTGCCAGCAGTTTAGACAGGGCAAGCTATGGCTACACCTTC
TRBJ2-1 NA TRBD2 TRBV7-2 CASSLDLAGVGEQFF TGTGCCAGCAGCTTAGATCTAGCGGGAGTGGGTGAGCAGTTCTTC
TRBJ1-4 many TRBD1 TRBV4-2 CASSHIRGRGTNEKLFF TGTGCCAGCAGCCACATCAGGGGGCGAGGAACTAATGAAAAACTGTTTTTT
TRBJ1-5 few NA TRBV24-1 CATPSGFSNQPQHF TGTGCCACCCCCAGTGGCTTTAGCAATCAGCCCCAGCATTTT
TRBJ2-1 NA TRBD2 TRBV7-2 CASSPLAGGFSYNEQFF TGTGCCAGCAGCCCCCTAGCGGGAGGCTTTTCCTACAATGAGCAGTTCTTC
TRBJ2-1 few TRBD2 TRBV18 CASSLQREVNEQFF TGTGCCAGCTCCCTCCAGCGGGAGGTCAATGAGCAGTTCTTC
TRBJ2-2 NA NA TRBV7-2 CASSASYTGELFF TGTGCCAGCAGCGCTAGCTACACCGGGGAGCTGTTTTTT
TRBJ2-5 few NA TRBV5-1 CASSGEGYSGETQYF TGCGCCAGCAGCGGGGAAGGGTATTCAGGAGAGACCCAGTACTTC
TRBJ1-4 many NA TRBV12-3/TRBV12-4 CASTMSWGNEKLFF TGTGCCAGCACCATGTCCTGGGGCAACGAAAAACTGTTTTTT
TRBJ2-4 NA NA TRBV5-1 CASSSLPGDDIQYF TGCGCCAGCAGCTCCCTACCCGGGGATGACATTCAGTACTTC
TRBJ2-1 many TRBD2 TRBV5-1 CASTLAGGREQFF TGCGCCAGCACTTTAGCGGGGGGAAGGGAGCAGTTCTTC
TRBJ2-3 few NA TRBV6-5 CASSYNSLLRTDTQYF TGTGCCAGCAGTTATAACTCTCTACTGAGGACAGATACGCAGTATTTT
TRBJ1-1 many TRBD1 TRBV4-1 CASSPSTGARDAFF TGCGCCAGCAGCCCATCTACAGGGGCGCGGGACGCTTTCTTT
TRBJ2-3 many NA TRBV11-2 CASSFNSRWTDTQYF TGTGCCAGCAGCTTCAACTCTAGATGGACAGATACGCAGTATTTT
TRBJ2-7 NA NA TRBV11-2 CASSLSSGPAYEQYF TGTGCCAGCAGCTTAAGTTCGGGACCCGCCTACGAGCAGTACTTC
TRBJ1-5 many TRBD1 TRBV10-3 CAISESGTGHQPQHF TGTGCCATCAGTGAGTCGGGGACAGGCCATCAGCCCCAGCATTTT
TRBJ2-7 NA TRBD2 TRBV5-1 CASSKMTSGNPYEQYF TGCGCCAGCAGCAAGATGACTAGCGGGAACCCCTACGAGCAGTACTTC
TRBJ1-1 few NA TRBV7-9 CASSLDGPGAEAFF TGTGCCAGCAGCTTAGACGGCCCGGGCGCTGAAGCTTTCTTT
TRBJ2-3 NA TRBD2 TRBV7-2 CAISFTSGDADTQYF TGTGCCATCAGCTTTACTAGCGGGGATGCAGATACGCAGTATTTT
TRBJ2-1 few NA TRBV6-5 CASSYSYSNSYNEQFF TGTGCCAGCAGTTACTCTTACAGTAACTCCTACAATGAGCAGTTCTTC
TRBJ2-7 NA TRBD1 TRBV7-9 CASSLQGQGEQYF TGTGCCAGCAGCTTGCAGGGACAGGGCGAGCAGTACTTC
TRBJ2-7 many TRBD2 TRBV5-1 CASSLVIAGNYEQYF TGCGCCAGCAGCTTAGTGATAGCGGGGAACTACGAGCAGTACTTC